The rows below give T cell receptor beta chains drawn from one sample of a study of Ad26.COV2.S vaccination and SARS-CoV-2 variants. The method was immunoSEQ multiplex PCR; TCRdb's version includes in-frame clones alone and lacks a portion of them. Here the sample spans about 680,000 clones, about 90% being singletons. Sequencing was performed on peripheral blood, taken in a trial of Ad26.COV2.S vaccine versus placebo. The receptors here all came from a person aged 18 to 65 who received the Ad26.COV2.S COVID-19 vaccine or a placebo. CDR3s include the opening cysteine and the closing phenylalanine or tryptophan. D genes are given only for firm matches. For some rows the clone size is stated as once, few or many, or as a class when expanded; others skip it.

-	TRBV5-1	-	TRBJ2-5	TGCGCCAGCAGCTTTGCCAGGGGCGCCCCAGAGACCCAGTACTTC	CASSFARGAPETQYF
-	TRBV2	TRBD2	TRBJ2-2	TGTGCCAGCATGAAAGGGGGCGGGAGGGCCTATGCCGGGGAGCTGTTTTTT	CASMKGGGRAYAGELFF
-	TRBV14	-	TRBJ1-2	TGTGCCAGCAGCCCCAGCTTATCACTCTATGGCTACACCTTC	CASSPSLSLYGYTF
-	TRBV6-5	-	TRBJ2-7	TGTGCCAGCAGCGAGATGGATGGCTACGAGCAGTACTTC	CASSEMDGYEQYF
-	TRBV30	-	TRBJ2-2	TGTGCCTGGAGTTTGGGACACCCTAGCGGCGGGGAGCTGTTTTTT	CAWSLGHPSGGELFF
once	TRBV14	-	TRBJ2-7	TGTGCCAGCAGCCAAGATAGCCCCCGGGCCCACGAGCAGTACTTC	CASSQDSPRAHEQYF
once	TRBV10-1	TRBD2	TRBJ2-1	TGCGCCAGCACTAGGAGACTAGCGTGCGATGAGCAGTTCTTC	CASTRRLACDEQFF
-	TRBV15	-	TRBJ2-7	TGTGCCACCAGCAGCGGGACGGAACCCTACGAGCAGTACTTC	CATSSGTEPYEQYF
-	TRBV7-2	-	TRBJ2-7	TGTGCCAGCAGCTTTTACCGGGCAACGACCTACGAGCAGTACTTC	CASSFYRATTYEQYF
-	TRBV19	-	TRBJ2-1	TGTGCCAGTAGTATCGGGGATAGCCGCAATGAGCAGTTCTTC	CASSIGDSRNEQFF
few	TRBV7-2	TRBD1	TRBJ1-5	TGTGCCAGCAGCTTGGACAGGGGGCTATTTCAGCCCCAGCATTTT	CASSLDRGLFQPQHF
-	TRBV11-2	TRBD1	TRBJ2-5	TGTGCCAGCAGCTGGGACAGTCAAGAGACCCAGTACTTC	CASSWDSQETQYF
-	TRBV6-1	-	TRBJ1-1	TGTGCCAGCAGTGAAAGGAGAGAAAACACTGAAGCTTTCTTT	CASSERRENTEAFF
-	TRBV2	TRBD1	TRBJ2-6	TGTGCCAGCAGTCGACAGGGGGTCTCTGGGGCCAACGTCCTGACTTTC	CASSRQGVSGANVLTF
-	TRBV20-1	-	TRBJ1-5	TGCAGTGCGAGTGACGCTCAGCCCCAGCATTTT	CSASDAQPQHF
-	TRBV6-6	-	TRBJ1-6	TGTGCCAGCAGTCCCCAAGGGAATTCACCCCTCCACTTT	CASSPQGNSPLHF
-	TRBV19	TRBD1	TRBJ2-3	TGTGCCAGTACCGAGGACAGGGGGCACGGGGATACGCAGTATTTT	CASTEDRGHGDTQYF
-	TRBV29-1	-	TRBJ2-7	TGCAGCGTTGAAAGGGGAGGCGACGAGCAGTACTTC	CSVERGGDEQYF
-	TRBV7-3	TRBD2	TRBJ2-1	TGTGCCAGCAGCTTGGGACTAGCGGCTTACAATGAGCAGTTCTTC	CASSLGLAAYNEQFF
once	TRBV5-1	-	TRBJ2-5	TGCGCCAGCAGCCGGGACACCCAAGAGACCCAGTACTTC	CASSRDTQETQYF
-	TRBV5-8	TRBD1	TRBJ1-5	TGTGCCAGCAGCTGGGGACAGGGAAGCTTGAGCAATCAGCCCCAGCATTTT	CASSWGQGSLSNQPQHF
-	TRBV30	-	TRBJ2-1	TGTGCCTGGAGTGTATCACTCGCAGGGGAGCGTCATGAGCAGTTCTTC	CAWSVSLAGERHEQFF
-	TRBV12-3/TRBV12-4	-	TRBJ2-7	TGTGCCAGCAGTGTACTAGGGGAGCAGTACTTC	CASSVLGEQYF
-	TRBV5-1	TRBD2	TRBJ2-5	TGCGCCAGCAGCGGGACACTAGCGGGAGGGGAGACCCAGTACTTC	CASSGTLAGGETQYF
-	TRBV5-4	-	TRBJ2-3	TGTGCCAGCAGCTTGGGGGCCGCGACTAGCACAGATACGCAGTATTTT	CASSLGAATSTDTQYF
-	TRBV30	-	TRBJ1-1	TGTGCCTGGAGTGTAGCGAGGAGCACTGAAGCTTTCTTT	CAWSVARSTEAFF
-	TRBV7-2	-	TRBJ2-1	TGTGCCAGCAGCTCCCAGAGCCCCGTTTCGGCGGGGTACAATGAGCAGTTCTTC	CASSSQSPVSAGYNEQFF
-	TRBV15	-	TRBJ1-5	TGTGCCACCAGCAGAGGTCCAAGCAATCAGCCCCAGCATTTT	CATSRGPSNQPQHF
-	TRBV6-5	-	TRBJ2-1	TGTGCCAGCAGTTCAGGACCTTACAATGAGCAGTTCTTC	CASSSGPYNEQFF
-	TRBV28	TRBD2	TRBJ2-1	TGTGCCAGCAGTTTGGGGGGGGGCTCCTACAATGAGCAGTTCTTC	CASSLGGGSYNEQFF
-	TRBV7-6	-	TRBJ2-7	TGTGCCAGCAGCTTAGAAAGTTACGGGAGCTACGAGCAGTACTTC	CASSLESYGSYEQYF
-	TRBV25-1	-	TRBJ2-7	TGTGCCAGCAGTGAATCGGGGTGGGGCTTGCGCGAGCAGTACTTC	CASSESGWGLREQYF
-	TRBV6-5	-	TRBJ2-2	TGTGCCAGCAGTTACACCGCACAGGGTACCGGGGAGCTGTTTTTT	CASSYTAQGTGELFF
-	TRBV5-4	TRBD2	TRBJ2-1	TGTGCCAGCAGCTTGGCGGGAGGGCCTGTCGGTGAGCAGTTCTTC	CASSLAGGPVGEQFF
-	TRBV27	TRBD1	TRBJ2-7	TGTGCCAGCAGTCCAGCCGGGACAGGGAAGCGCGAGCAGTACTTC	CASSPAGTGKREQYF
few	TRBV2	-	TRBJ1-2	TGTGCCAGCAGTCTTACGACAGACGGCTACACCTTC	CASSLTTDGYTF
-	TRBV6-5	-	TRBJ2-2	TGTGCCAGCGTGGACTCGAACACCGGGGAGCTGTTTTTT	CASVDSNTGELFF
once	TRBV19	TRBD1	TRBJ1-2	TGTGCCAGTATCAGCTCACAGGGGTCCTATGGCTACACCTTC	CASISSQGSYGYTF
-	TRBV4-3	-	TRBJ2-5	TGCGCCAGCAGCCAAGAATCAGGACAATCCGAAGAGACCCAGTACTTC	CASSQESGQSEETQYF
-	TRBV6-5	-	TRBJ1-1	TGTGCCAGCCCGGGGGGGACGAACACTGAAGCTTTCTTT	CASPGGTNTEAFF
-	TRBV9	-	TRBJ2-7	TGTGCCAGCAGCCCTCGGACACCCGGAGTCCCCTACGAGCAGTACTTC	CASSPRTPGVPYEQYF
-	TRBV10-3	TRBD1	TRBJ1-1	TGTGCCATCGGCCCCCGGGACAGTGGTACCCCTGAAGCTTTCTTT	CAIGPRDSGTPEAFF
-	TRBV27	TRBD2	TRBJ2-7	TGTGCCAGCAGTTCCGCCCGACTAGCGCAGCAGTACTTC	CASSSARLAQQYF
-	TRBV7-2	-	TRBJ2-7	TGTGCCAGCAGCAGTTCACCGGGCCGCGGGATCGACGAGCAGTACTTC	CASSSSPGRGIDEQYF
-	TRBV10-3	-	TRBJ1-1	TGTGCCATCAGTGAAGCCCTACTGGGCCCGAACACTGAAGCTTTCTTT	CAISEALLGPNTEAFF
-	TRBV5-1	-	TRBJ2-2	TGCGCCAGCAGCTCCCTGCAGGTGCCGAACACCGGGGAGCTGTTTTTT	CASSSLQVPNTGELFF
-	TRBV6-6	-	TRBJ2-3	TGTGCCAGCAGAGCTACAGGGTCGAACACAGATACGCAGTATTTT	CASRATGSNTDTQYF
few	TRBV6-2/TRBV6-3	-	TRBJ2-2	TGTGCCAGCAGTTCTGACTACTCCACCGGGGAGCTGTTTTTT	CASSSDYSTGELFF
-	TRBV3-1/TRBV3-2	TRBD1	TRBJ2-5	TGTGCCAGCAGCCAAAACAGGGGTTTTGAGACCCAGTACTTC	CASSQNRGFETQYF
-	TRBV25-1	TRBD1	TRBJ2-7	TGTGCCAGCAGTGAACAGGGACAGGGGTACGAGCAGTACTTC	CASSEQGQGYEQYF
-	TRBV7-9	-	TRBJ2-7	TGTGCCAGCAGCTCCCAGACAGACTCCTACGAGCAGTACTTC	CASSSQTDSYEQYF
-	TRBV6-6	-	TRBJ1-1	TGTGCCAGCGAAGATGGACCGAACACTGAAGCTTTCTTT	CASEDGPNTEAFF
-	TRBV5-1	TRBD1	TRBJ2-5	TGCGCCAGCAGCTTTGAGGTGACAGGGCCGGCGGAGACCCAGTACTTC	CASSFEVTGPAETQYF
-	TRBV6-5	-	TRBJ1-2	TGTGCCAGCAGTTACTCACCGTGGGGCTACACCTTC	CASSYSPWGYTF
-	TRBV19	-	TRBJ2-5	TGTGCCAGTAGCTTCGGGACCCGGACGTTGGGGACCCAGTACTTC	CASSFGTRTLGTQYF
-	TRBV4-3	-	TRBJ1-1	TGCGCCAGCAGCCAAGGCCAGAACACTGAAGCTTTCTTT	CASSQGQNTEAFF
-	TRBV28	-	TRBJ1-5	TGTGCCAGCGCGCCGAGCAATCAGCCCCAGCATTTT	CASAPSNQPQHF
-	TRBV2	-	TRBJ2-5	TGTGCCAGCAGTGATCGAGGAGGAGAGACCCAGTACTTC	CASSDRGGETQYF
-	TRBV24-1	-	TRBJ2-2	TGTGCCACCGGTGACAGCAACACCGGGGAGCTGTTTTTT	CATGDSNTGELFF